This TCR beta chain was documented in a study of immune cell composition in non-small cell lung cancer. TCRdb keeps only in-frame clones here, not all; method: immunoSEQ multiplex PCR. The profile shows approximately 3,500 clones, less than 85% of them singletons. CDR1 is MNHNY, CDR2 SVGAGI, per germline (reference sequence). With 2 bases removed from V and 6 bases from J, the gap between germline ends came to 16 bases. This CDR3 has 15 residues. The sequenced sample consisted of lung tumor tissue. The chain is built from TRBV6-6 and TRBJ1-2, with D hard to call. The sequence was collected from a human donor with non-small cell lung cancer. The CDR3, as DNA: TGTGCCAGCAGTTACGGGCGGGGAGGCGTGGATGGCTACACCTTC. As protein: CASSYGRGGVDGYTF.